The entry below describes one TCR beta chain. Its antigen remains unidentified. Per germline, CDR1 MNHNY and CDR2 SVGAGI (reference sequence). The V end lost 0 bases, the J end lost 0 bases, and 6 bases lay between the germline ends. This CDR3 comprises 14 residues. The data derive from a study of cytomegalovirus exposure and HLA in healthy donors. Study-wide points: Later examination showed HLA-associated TCR beta chains had greater clonal expansion than equally common others.

PCR employed 60 Vbeta and 13 Jbeta primers. Repertoires were generated with immunoSEQ multiplex PCR, while TCRdb's copy carries only in-frame clones and drops some. The data hold roughly 100,000 clones, with around 71% observed a single time. This receptor was identified in a boy aged 5-17 years in good health and CMV-seronegative. The sample was PBMCs. The chain links TRBV6-6 to TRBJ2-7, with D maybe TRBD2 (5 bases). The CDR3 reads CASSYSAGSYEQYF. DNA of the CDR3: TGTGCCAGCAGTTACTCGGCGGGCTCCTACGAGCAGTACTTC.